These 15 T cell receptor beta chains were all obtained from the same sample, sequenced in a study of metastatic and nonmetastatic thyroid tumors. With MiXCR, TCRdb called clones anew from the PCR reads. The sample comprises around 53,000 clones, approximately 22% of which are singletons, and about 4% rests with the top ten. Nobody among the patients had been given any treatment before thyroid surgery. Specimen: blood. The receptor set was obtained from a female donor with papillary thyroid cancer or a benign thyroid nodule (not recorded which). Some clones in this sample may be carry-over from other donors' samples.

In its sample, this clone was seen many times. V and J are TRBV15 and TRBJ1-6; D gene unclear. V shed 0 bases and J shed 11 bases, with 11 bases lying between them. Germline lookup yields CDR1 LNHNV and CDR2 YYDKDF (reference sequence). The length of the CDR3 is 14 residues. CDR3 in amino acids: CATSREEVSAPLHF. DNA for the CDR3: TGTGCCACCAGCAGAGAGGAGGTATCGGCACCCCTCCACTTT.

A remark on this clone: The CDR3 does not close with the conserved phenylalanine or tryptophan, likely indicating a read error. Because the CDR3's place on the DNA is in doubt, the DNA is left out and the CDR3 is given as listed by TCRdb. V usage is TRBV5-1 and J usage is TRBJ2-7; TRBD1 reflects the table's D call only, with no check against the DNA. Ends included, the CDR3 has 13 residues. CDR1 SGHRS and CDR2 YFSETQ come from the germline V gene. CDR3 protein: CASSFQGGYEHYS.

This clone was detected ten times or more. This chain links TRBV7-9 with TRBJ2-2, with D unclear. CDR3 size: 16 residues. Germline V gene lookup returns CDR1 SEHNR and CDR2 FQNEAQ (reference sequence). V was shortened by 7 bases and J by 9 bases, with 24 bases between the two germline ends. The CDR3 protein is CASTTYRSNPVRELFF. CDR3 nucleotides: TGTGCCAGCACCACCTACCGCAGTAACCCTGTTAGGGAGCTGTTTTTT.

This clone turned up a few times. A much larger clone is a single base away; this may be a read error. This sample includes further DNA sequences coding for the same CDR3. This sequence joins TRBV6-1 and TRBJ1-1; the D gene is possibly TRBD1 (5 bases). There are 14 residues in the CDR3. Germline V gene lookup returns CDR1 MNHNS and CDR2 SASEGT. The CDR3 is CASSPGTANTEAFF. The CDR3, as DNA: TGTGCCAGCAGTCCCGGGACTGCGAACACTGAGGCTTTCTTT.

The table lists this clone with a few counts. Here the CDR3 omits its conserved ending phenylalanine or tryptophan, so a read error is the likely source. This CDR3 is CGARDRQAGEQYL. The CDR3 DNA is TGCGGTGCTAGAGACCGACAGGCGGGGGAGCAGTACCTC. This chain connects TRBV20-1 to TRBJ2-7; the D gene could be TRBD1 or TRBD2 (6 bases each). The CDR3 is made up of 13 amino acids. The V gene's germline CDR1 is DFQATT and CDR2 SNEGSKA (reference sequence).

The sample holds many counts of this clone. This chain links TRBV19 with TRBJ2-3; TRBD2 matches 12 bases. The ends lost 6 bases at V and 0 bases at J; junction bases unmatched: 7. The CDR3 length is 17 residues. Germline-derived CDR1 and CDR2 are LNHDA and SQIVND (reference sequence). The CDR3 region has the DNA TGTGCCAGTAGCCCGACTAGCGGGAGCACTAGCACAGATACGCAGTATTTT. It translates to CASSPTSGSTSTDTQYF.

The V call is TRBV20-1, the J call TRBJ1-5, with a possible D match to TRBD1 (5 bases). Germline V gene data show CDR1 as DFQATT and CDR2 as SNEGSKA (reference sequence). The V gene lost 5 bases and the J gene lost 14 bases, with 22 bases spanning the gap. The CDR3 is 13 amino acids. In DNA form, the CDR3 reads TGCAGTGCTGGGGGGACTCCTAATCATCTGAAGCATTTT. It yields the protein CSAGGTPNHLKHF.

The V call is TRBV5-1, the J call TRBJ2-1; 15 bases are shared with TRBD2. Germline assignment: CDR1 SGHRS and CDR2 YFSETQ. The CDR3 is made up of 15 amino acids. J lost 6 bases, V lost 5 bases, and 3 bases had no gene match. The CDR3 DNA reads TGCGCCAGCAGTTCGGGACTAGCGGGAGGCAATGAGCAGTTCTTC. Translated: CASSSGLAGGNEQFF.

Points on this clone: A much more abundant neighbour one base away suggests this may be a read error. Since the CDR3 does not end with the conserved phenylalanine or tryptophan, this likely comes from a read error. In nucleotides, the CDR3 is TGCGCCAGCAGCTTGGGACAGGGGGCCGACAATCAGCCCCAGCATCTT. Translated, it gives CASSLGQGADNQPQHL. V is TRBV5-1 and J is TRBJ1-5; 10 nucleotides agree with TRBD1. This CDR3 comprises 16 residues. CDR1 SGHRS and CDR2 YFSETQ come from the germline V gene. J gave up 3 bases and V 0 bases, and 3 bases lay outside the gene matches.

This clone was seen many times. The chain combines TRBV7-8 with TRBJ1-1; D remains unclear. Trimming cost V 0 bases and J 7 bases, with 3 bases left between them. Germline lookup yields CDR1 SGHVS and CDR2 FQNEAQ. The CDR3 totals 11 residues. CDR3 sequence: CASSLAGEAFF. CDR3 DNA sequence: TGTGCCAGCAGCTTAGCTGGTGAAGCTTTCTTT.

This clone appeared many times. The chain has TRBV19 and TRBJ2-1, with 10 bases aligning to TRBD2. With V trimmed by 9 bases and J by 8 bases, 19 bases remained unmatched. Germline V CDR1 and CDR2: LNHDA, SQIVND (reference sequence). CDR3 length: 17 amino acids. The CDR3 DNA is TGTGCCAGCCGAAGGGGTAGCGCGAGCGGGAGGGCCCATGAGCAGTTCTTC. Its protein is CASRRGSASGRAHEQFF.

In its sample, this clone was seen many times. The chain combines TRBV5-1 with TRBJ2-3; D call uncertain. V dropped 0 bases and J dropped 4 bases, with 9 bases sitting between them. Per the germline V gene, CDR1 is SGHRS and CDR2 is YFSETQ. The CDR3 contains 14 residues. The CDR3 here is CASSLGRVSDTQYF. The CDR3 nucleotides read TGCGCCAGCAGCTTGGGTAGGGTTTCAGATACGCAGTATTTT.

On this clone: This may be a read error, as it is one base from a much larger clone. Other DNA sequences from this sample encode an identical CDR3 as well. The chain's CDR3 is CASSYPASGRNEQFF. For the CDR3, the DNA is TGTGCCAGCAGTTACCCTGCTAGCGGACGCAATGAGCAGTTCTTC. The chain carries TRBV6-6 and TRBJ2-1; 7 nucleotides match TRBD2. V trimming: 2 bases; J trimming: 6 bases; junction bases outside the gene matches: 7. This CDR3 contains 15 residues. Germline V gene lookup returns CDR1 MNHNY and CDR2 SVGAGI (reference sequence).

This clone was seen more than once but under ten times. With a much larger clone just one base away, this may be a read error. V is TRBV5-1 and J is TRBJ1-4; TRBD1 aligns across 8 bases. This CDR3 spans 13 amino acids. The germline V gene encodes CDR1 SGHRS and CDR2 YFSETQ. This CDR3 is CASRGQGYERLFF. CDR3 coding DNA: TGCGCCAGCAGAGGACAGGGTTACGAAAGACTGTTTTTT.

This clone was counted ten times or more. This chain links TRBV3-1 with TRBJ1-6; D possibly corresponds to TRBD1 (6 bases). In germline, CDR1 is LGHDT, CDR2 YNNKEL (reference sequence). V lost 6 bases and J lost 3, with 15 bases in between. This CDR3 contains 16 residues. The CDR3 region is CASSRTATIYNSPLHF. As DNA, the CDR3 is TGTGCCAGCAGTCGGACAGCAACAATCTATAATTCACCCCTCCACTTT.